These 26 T cell receptor beta chains were all obtained from the same sample, sequenced in a study of response to subunit inactivated influenza vaccine. TCRdb re-called the RT-PCR reads through MiXCR, storing one row per CDR3 protein. The sample shows about 570,000 distinct CDR3 sequences, about 10% of them seen only once. This sample also appeared in a second study, on T cells expressing NK-cell markers. That source reports: 5'RACE template switching with UMIs produced the TCR beta cDNA.

Sequences were derived from PBMCs from blood, sampled on the day of vaccination. These receptors were taken from a man aged 50 or older who received an inactivated influenza vaccine.

The chain employs TRBV25-1 and TRBJ2-3; D unclear. This CDR3 spans 15 amino acids. Looked up from germline, CDR1 is MGHDK and CDR2 is SYGVNS. Trimming pared 2 bases from V and 2 bases from J, leaving 11 bases between. CDR3 sequence: CASSEGVPATDTQYF. CDR3 nucleotide sequence: TGTGCCAGCAGTGAAGGGGTCCCGGCCACAGATACGCAGTATTTT.

V is TRBV7-9 and J is TRBJ1-2; possibly TRBD1 for D (5 bases). The CDR3 totals 17 residues. Trimming shortened V by 0 bases and J by 6 bases, and 20 bases separated the two germline ends. CDR1 and CDR2 (germline): SEHNR, FQNEAQ (reference sequence). The CDR3 DNA reads TGTGCCAGCAGCTTAGCGGGTCCCGGCAGGGCTGTTAATGGCTACACCTTC. Protein product: CASSLAGPGRAVNGYTF.

The chain has TRBV28 and TRBJ2-1; D gene uncertain. Per germline, CDR1 MDHEN and CDR2 SYDVKM. This CDR3 comprises 13 residues. V dropped 10 bases and J dropped 6 bases, with 16 bases sitting between them. The CDR3 loop is CAIRKELGNEQFF. CDR3 DNA sequence: TGTGCCATCAGAAAGGAGTTGGGCAATGAGCAGTTCTTC.

The chain links TRBV20-1 to TRBJ2-1, with D perhaps assigned TRBD1 or TRBD2 (7 bases each). Trimming removed 0 bases at V and 9 bases at J, with 18 bases between. Germline V CDR1 and CDR2: DFQATT, SNEGSKA (reference sequence). CDR3 length: 15 amino acids. Here the CDR3 DNA reads TGCAGTGCTAGAGAAAGATCAGGGGGGGCCTTTGAGCAGTTCTTC. It translates to CSARERSGGAFEQFF.

This clonotype showed up just once. This may be a read error: a much more frequent sequence differs by one nucleotide. The chain carries TRBV3-1 and TRBJ2-3; TRBD2 is a possible D gene (6 bases). Germline CDR1 is LGHDT and CDR2 is YNNKEL (reference sequence). The V gene lost 0 bases and the J gene lost 1 base, with 14 bases spanning the gap. CDR3 length: 17 residues. CDR3 sequence reads: CASSQEQQGGGTDTQYF. The CDR3 DNA follows: TGTGCCAGCAGCCAAGAGCAGCAGGGAGGAGGCACAGATACGCAGTATTTT.

This clonotype was found many times. The chain recombines TRBV6-1 with TRBJ1-2, with 10 bases aligning to TRBD1. The J segment lost 4 bases and the V segment lost 4 bases, leaving 12 bases of the junction unmatched. Germline-derived CDR1 and CDR2 are MNHNS and SASEGT. The CDR3 loop spans 17 amino acids. Written as DNA, the CDR3 is TGTGCCAGCAGTGCCGAGGACCCGGGACAGGGGCTCTATGGCTACACCTTC. Translation gives CASSAEDPGQGLYGYTF.

CDR3 nucleotide sequence: TGTGCCAGCAGCTTAGCTCAGGGCCACGAGCAGTACTTC. Its protein is CASSLAQGHEQYF. The genes are TRBV7-2 and TRBJ2-7, with D maybe TRBD1 (5 bases). Germline CDR1 is SGHTA and CDR2 is FQGNSA. This CDR3 has 13 residues. V was cut by 0 bases and J by 5 bases, with 8 bases left in between.

This clonotype was seen more than once but under ten times. The junction and the germline gene differ at one end; a read error may be behind it. The V and J genes are TRBV7-7 and TRBJ2-2, with a possible D match to TRBD2 (5 bases). Per the germline V gene, CDR1 is SSHAT and CDR2 is FNYEAQ (reference sequence). The CDR3 is 18 amino acids. The CDR3 nucleotides are TGTGCTAGCAGCTTAGGACTTTTCGGTGTTCACCCCACCGGGGAGCTGTTTTTT. Protein: CASSLGLFGVHPTGELFF.

This chain joins TRBV4-3 and TRBJ1-1; D gene uncertain. Per germline, CDR1 LGHNA and CDR2 YSLEER. Trimming took off 2 bases at V and 2 bases at J, with 6 bases between the two ends. The CDR3 loop spans 13 amino acids. CDR3 nucleotides: TGCGCCAGCAGCCAACGGGTTAACACTGAAGCTTTCTTT. Translated, it gives CASSQRVNTEAFF.

This clonotype was detected ten times or more. V and J are TRBV7-9 and TRBJ2-1; 9 bases line up with TRBD2. The CDR3 totals 16 residues. Germline V gives CDR1 SEHNR, CDR2 FQNEAQ (reference sequence). J lost 3 bases, V lost 5 bases, and 8 bases had no gene match. CDR3 sequence reads: CASSAPGLAIYNEQFF. The CDR3, as DNA: TGTGCCAGCAGCGCGCCGGGACTAGCAATCTACAATGAGCAGTTCTTC.

A few counts support this clonotype. The genes are TRBV11-2 and TRBJ1-6; tentative D call: TRBD1 (5 bases). V was clipped by 1 base and J by 7 bases, with 11 bases between them. CDR3 size: 15 residues. Germline CDR1 is SGHAT and CDR2 is FQNNGV. CDR3 DNA sequence: TGTGCCAGCAGCTTAGGCGGGGGTAGAAATTCACCCCTCCACTTT. Amino acids: CASSLGGGRNSPLHF. Looking up the rest from reference TRBV11-2 and TRBJ1-6 gives the full variable domain: EAGVAQSPRYKIIEKRQSVAFWCNPISGHATLYWYQQILGQGPKLLIQFQNNGVVDDSQLPKDRFSAERLKGVDSTLKIQPAKLEDSAVYLCASSLGGGRNSPLHFGNGTRLTVT.

The chain uses TRBV20-1 and TRBJ2-1; 8 nucleotides align to TRBD1. The CDR3 totals 15 residues. V was pared by 3 bases and J by 4 bases, with 8 bases of the junction left unmatched. Germline CDR1 reads DFQATT; CDR2 reads SNEGSKA (reference sequence). The CDR3 is CSASLVRGPYNEQFF. Written as DNA, the CDR3 is TGCAGTGCTAGTCTGGTCAGGGGGCCGTACAATGAGCAGTTCTTC.

This clonotype was detected ten times or more. This chain connects TRBV10-3 to TRBJ2-5; 9 nucleotides align to TRBD1. CDR1 ENHRY and CDR2 SYGVKD come from the germline V gene. The V and J ends lost 10 bases and 0 bases, in that order; junction bases with no gene match: 6. This CDR3 spans 14 amino acids. The CDR3 DNA sequence: TGTGCCACTCGAAACAGGGGGCACCAAGAGACCCAGTACTTC. Its translation is CATRNRGHQETQYF.

V is TRBV30 and J is TRBJ1-2; 7 bases align to TRBD1. This CDR3 region has 14 residues. CDR1 is GTSNPN, CDR2 SVGIG, per germline (reference sequence). With 2 bases clipped from V and 7 bases from J, the junction kept 10 bases outside the gene matches. CDR3: CAWSTLTGMGGYTF. The CDR3 DNA follows: TGTGCCTGGAGTACCCTGACAGGGATGGGTGGCTACACCTTC.

The V gene is TRBV7-2, the J gene TRBJ2-1; the match to TRBD1 covers 9 bases. After removal of 5 bases from V and 4 bases from J, the junction contained 6 bases not matched to a gene. CDR3 length: 15 amino acids. The germline gives CDR1 SGHTA, CDR2 FQGNSA. The CDR3 is CASSVGQGVYNEQFF. In DNA, the CDR3 is TGTGCCAGCAGCGTGGGACAGGGCGTTTACAATGAGCAGTTCTTC.

This chain joins TRBV5-5 and TRBJ2-7; 8 nucleotides agree with TRBD2. V dropped 2 bases and J dropped 2; count of bases not matched to a gene: 6. Germline CDR1 and CDR2: SGHKS and YYEKEE (reference sequence). The CDR3 spans 15 residues. The CDR3 loop is CASSLSGSKTYEQYF. The CDR3 DNA is TGTGCCAGCAGCTTAAGCGGGAGCAAAACCTACGAGCAGTACTTC.

This clonotype appeared many times. The gene calls are TRBV28 and TRBJ2-7; 10 bases align to TRBD1. CDR1 and CDR2 (germline): MDHEN, SYDVKM. This CDR3 contains 15 residues. The ends lost 2 bases at V and 4 bases at J; junction bases unmatched: 5. CDR3 DNA sequence: TGTGCCAGCAGTTTACGGGACAGGGGAGGGTACGAGCAGTACTTC. Translation gives CASSLRDRGGYEQYF.

This clonotype came up a few times. The V call is TRBV12-3 or TRBV12-4, the J call TRBJ2-1; 8 nucleotides agree with TRBD1. CDR3 length: 16 amino acids. With 5 bases clipped from V and 0 bases from J, the junction kept 6 bases outside the gene matches. CDR3 DNA: TGTGCCAGCAGTAACAGACAGGGGAGCTCCTACAATGAGCAGTTCTTC. Translating gives CASSNRQGSSYNEQFF.

This clonotype was seen only a few times. The chain couples TRBV20-1 to TRBJ2-7, with D perhaps matching TRBD1 or TRBD2 (5 bases each). Germline V gives CDR1 DFQATT, CDR2 SNEGSKA (reference sequence). This CDR3 contains 14 residues. Trimming removed 6 bases at V and 4 bases at J, with 19 bases between. The CDR3 DNA sequence: TGCAGTGCCCAGACACGGGGCTCGGTATACGAGCAGTACTTC. It specifies CSAQTRGSVYEQYF.

V is TRBV12-3 or TRBV12-4 and J is TRBJ2-3, with 7 bases lining up with TRBD2. Trimming removed 2 bases from V and 2 bases from J; junction bases left unmatched: 7. This CDR3 contains 16 residues. CDR3 loop: CASSLRWTRNTDTQYF. For the CDR3, the DNA is TGTGCCAGCAGTTTACGGTGGACTAGGAACACAGATACGCAGTATTTT.

This clonotype turned up a few times. This chain links TRBV29-1 with TRBJ2-7; D remains ambiguous. Germline values: CDR1 SQVTM, CDR2 ANQGSEA. The CDR3 length is 12 residues. V lost 3 bases and J lost 7, with 13 bases in between. The CDR3 DNA sequence: TGCAGCGTTGACGCCTCCCTAGGAGAGCAGTACTTC. Its protein product is CSVDASLGEQYF.

This clonotype was counted between two and nine times. This chain joins TRBV12-3 or TRBV12-4 and TRBJ2-3; 7 bases agree with TRBD2. CDR3 length equals 14 residues. With V trimmed by 7 bases and J by 0 bases, 4 bases remained unmatched. The DNA of the CDR3 is TGTGCCAGCACCCGCGGGGGTAGCACAGATACGCAGTATTTT. Encoded protein: CASTRGGSTDTQYF.

There are a few counts of this clonotype. The V gene is TRBV6-2 or TRBV6-3, the J gene TRBJ1-2, with D hard to call. This CDR3 has 14 amino acids. Between the trimmed V and J ends, which lost 2 bases and 2 bases, there was a span of 9 bases. Per germline, CDR1 MNHEY and CDR2 SVGEGT. The CDR3 sequence: CASSYLEGNYGYTF. CDR3 bases: TGTGCCAGCAGTTACCTCGAGGGCAACTATGGCTACACCTTC.

This clonotype occurred a few times. This rearrangement joins TRBV29-1 to TRBJ2-7; D is unresolved. The germline CDR1 and CDR2 sequences are SQVTM and ANQGSEA. V was trimmed by 6 bases and J by 1 base, leaving 7 bases between them. The CDR3 totals 11 residues. The CDR3 coding sequence is TGCAGCGTCACAGTATCCTACGAGCAGTACTTC. Residues: CSVTVSYEQYF.

Notes on this clonotype: A read error may produce the germline difference seen at one junction end. The J gene is TRBJ1-2, the V gene TRBV7-8; the D gene is possibly TRBD1 (5 bases). CDR1 SGHVS and CDR2 FQNEAQ come from the germline V gene. The CDR3 is made up of 14 amino acids. CDR3 in amino acids: CASSRRDGKYGYTF. CDR3 bases: TGTGCCAGCAGCCGTAGGGACGGAAAGTATGGCTACACTTTC.

This clonotype was observed a single time. V usage is TRBV5-1 and J usage is TRBJ1-6, with TRBD1 as a possible D gene (5 bases). Between the trimmed V and J ends, which lost 3 bases and 10 bases, there was a span of 14 bases. Germline lookup yields CDR1 SGHRS and CDR2 YFSETQ. The CDR3 has 14 amino acids. The CDR3 coding sequence is TGCGCCAGCAGCTCTGGACAAACGACCTCACCCCTCCACTTT. The encoded protein is CASSSGQTTSPLHF.